A selection of T cell receptor beta chains follows, all from one sample in a study of metastatic and nonmetastatic thyroid tumors. Via MiXCR, TCRdb re-called the PCR reads. The sample has about 21,000 clones, roughly 24% seen once. The sample taken for sequencing was blood. The receptors stem from a female donor with papillary thyroid cancer or a benign thyroid nodule (not recorded which). Some clones in this sample may be carry-over from other donors' samples. Each CDR3 is given with its conserved first and last residue. The D gene is left open where the match is weak. Expanded clones get a size class; other rows say once, few or many, or leave the size out.

D gene,V gene,J gene,clone size,CDR3 DNA,CDR3 protein
TRBD1,TRBV5-4,TRBJ2-5,many,TGTGCCAGCAGCGCCCGACAGGGTTCCGCGGAGACCCAGTACTTC,CASSARQGSAETQYF
.,TRBV5-6,TRBJ2-1,many,TGTGCCAGCAGCTTGGGTGGCTTAAGCTCCTACAATGAGCAGTTCTTC,CASSLGGLSSYNEQFF
.,TRBV30,TRBJ2-4,.,TGTGCCTGGAGTGTGAGGGGTATGGCCAAAAACATTCAGTACTTC,CAWSVRGMAKNIQYF
.,TRBV2,TRBJ1-6,many,TGTGCCAGCAGTGACCCGGGGGGTTCTAATTCACCCCTCCACTTT,CASSDPGGSNSPLHF
TRBD2,TRBV7-3,TRBJ2-3,.,TGTGCCAGCAGCATAAAGGTTGGGGGACTAGCGGGGATTAAAGATACGCAGTATTTT,CASSIKVGGLAGIKDTQYF
.,TRBV11-1,TRBJ1-5,.,TGTGCCAGCAGTGCGCCATGGCAGCTCAGGGTGGATCAGCGCCAGCATTTT,CASSAPWQLRVDQRQHF
.,TRBV14,TRBJ2-1,many,TGTGCCAGCAGCCCCGGGACTCCACACCATGAATTCTTC,CASSPGTPHHEFF
TRBD2,TRBV15,TRBJ2-5,many,TGTGCCACCCAGGCGTTAGGACTAGCGGGAGAATTTGAGACCCAGTACTTC,CATQALGLAGEFETQYF
.,TRBV20-1,TRBJ2-7,.,TGCAGTGTAAAGGGGCTGGACGAGCAGTACTTC,CSVKGLDEQYF
TRBD2,TRBV4-2,TRBJ2-7,few,TGTGCCAGCAGCCCGGCCGGGACTAGCGGGAGCGTCAGCGAGCAGTACTTC,CASSPAGTSGSVSEQYF
.,TRBV12-3/TRBV12-4,TRBJ1-2,few,TGTGCCAGCAGTCTCCCCGACAGTGCCCAGAGCCGTGGCTACACCTTC,CASSLPDSAQSRGYTF
TRBD1,TRBV28,TRBJ2-1,many,TGTGCCAGCAGTTTATGGCCCGGACAGGACCCTAGGGATGAGCAGTTCTTC,CASSLWPGQDPRDEQFF
.,TRBV7-3,TRBJ2-1,.,TGTGCCAGCAGCTTAACTGGAGGGACCCGCGGGCATGAGCAGTTCTTC,CASSLTGGTRGHEQFF
.,TRBV20-1,TRBJ1-6,.,TGCAGTGCCCCAGATACCGCGTCAGTGGGTTATTCACCCCTCCACTTT,CSAPDTASVGYSPLHF
TRBD2,TRBV14,TRBJ2-1,many,TGTGCCAGCAGCCTAGCTAGCGGGGCCTACAATGAGCAGTTCTTC,CASSLASGAYNEQFF
.,TRBV14,TRBJ2-3,many,TGTGCCAGCAGCCAAGATAGAGTAGATACGCAGTATTTT,CASSQDRVDTQYF
.,TRBV5-1,TRBJ2-4,many,TGCGCCAGCACCGACGTTACGGTAGCCAAAAACATTCAGTACTTC,CASTDVTVAKNIQYF
.,TRBV19,TRBJ1-5,.,TGTGCCAGCAGTATGGCGCAGGCCCCTCAGCCCCAGCATTTT,CASSMAQAPQPQHF
TRBD1,TRBV30,TRBJ2-3,.,TGTGCCTGGAGTGGGGCGGGGACAGGAGACTCTATGGGGAATACGCAGTATTTT,CAWSGAGTGDSMGNTQYF
.,TRBV3-1,TRBJ2-3,many,TGTGCCAGCAGCCAAGATATTGCCCGGACAGATACGCAGTATTTT,CASSQDIARTDTQYF
.,TRBV27,TRBJ2-7,many,TGTGCCAGCAGTCGGGACCTAACCTACGAGCAGTACTTC,CASSRDLTYEQYF
TRBD1,TRBV6-2/TRBV6-3,TRBJ1-1,many,TGTGCCAGCAGCTTGACAGGGGGGATGAACACTGAAGCTTTCTTT,CASSLTGGMNTEAFF
.,TRBV30,TRBJ1-1,.,TGTGCCTGGAGGGGGAAGGGATGGACTGAAGCTTTCTTT,CAWRGKGWTEAFF
.,TRBV7-9,TRBJ2-2,many,TGTGCCAGCAGCCCGGGACGGGGAACGAACACCGGGGAGCTGTTTTTT,CASSPGRGTNTGELFF
TRBD1,TRBV5-1,TRBJ1-2,.,TGCGCCAGCAGCTTGGGGGACAGGATTAACTATGGCTACACCTTC,CASSLGDRINYGYTF
.,TRBV28,TRBJ1-6,few,TGTGCCAGCAGGTTTTCGGGGAGCTCAAATTCACCCCTCCACTTT,CASRFSGSSNSPLHF